These T cell receptor beta chains were read from a single sample in a study of cytomegalovirus exposure and HLA in healthy donors. Assay used: immunoSEQ multiplex PCR; TCRdb lists only in-frame clones, some missing. The sample consists of 70,000 to 95,000 clones, less than 65% of them appearing once. The sample comprised PBMCs. Receptors originate from a woman aged 25 to 39 in good health and CMV-seropositive. The CDR3 runs from the conserved cysteine through the conserved F or W. The D gene is left open where the match is weak. Rows may omit the clone size; those that give it use once, few, many or a size class.

TRBJ1-1 | few | TRBV7-9 | - | TGTGCCAGCAATCAGGGGATGAACACTGAAGCTTTCTTT | CASNQGMNTEAFF
TRBJ2-7 | - | TRBV5-1 | TRBD1 | TGCGCCAGCAGCTTGTCTTGGGACAGTTCCTACGAGCAGTACTTC | CASSLSWDSSYEQYF
TRBJ2-5 | few | TRBV19 | - | TGTGCCAGTAGTATAGTCGAGGCCTCTGAAGAGACCCAGTACTTC | CASSIVEASEETQYF
TRBJ1-5 | few | TRBV30 | - | TGTGCCACTGCCGGGACATCAAACCAGCCCCAGCATTTT | CATAGTSNQPQHF
TRBJ2-2 | - | TRBV7-3 | - | TGTGCCAGCAGCTTCGCGACCGGGGAGCTGTTTTTT | CASSFATGELFF
TRBJ2-1 | - | TRBV7-9 | TRBD2 | TGTGCCAGCTTGCAAGCGGGGGGTAAGGAGCAGTTCTTC | CASLQAGGKEQFF
TRBJ2-4 | - | TRBV7-2 | - | TGTGCCAGCAGCTTAGCTCGGGGGGCATTGGCCAAAAACATTCAGTACTTC | CASSLARGALAKNIQYF
TRBJ1-5 | - | TRBV2 | - | TGTGCCAGCAGTGCCAGTTATAGCAATCAGCCCCAGCATTTT | CASSASYSNQPQHF
TRBJ2-3 | - | TRBV5-4 | - | TGTGCCAGCAGCTTGGAGCCGTCGACAGATACGCAGTATTTT | CASSLEPSTDTQYF
TRBJ2-7 | - | TRBV21-1 | - | TGTGCCAGCAGCAAAGTTTTTCAGGGGGCGAGCGTTTACGAGCAGTACTTC | CASSKVFQGASVYEQYF
TRBJ2-3 | once | TRBV6-1 | TRBD1 | TGTGCCAGCAGTAAGACAGGGACCCTCGCCTATACGCAGTATTTT | CASSKTGTLAYTQYF
TRBJ2-6 | - | TRBV4-3 | - | TGCGCCAGCAGCCAAGATCGCTCTGGGGCCAACGTCCTGACTTTC | CASSQDRSGANVLTF
TRBJ1-4 | few | TRBV7-9 | TRBD1 | TGTGCCAGCAGCTCCCCGCAGGGGGCGGGTGAAAAACTGTTTTTT | CASSSPQGAGEKLFF
TRBJ1-2 | - | TRBV11-2 | TRBD1 | TGTGCCAGCAGCTTAGATCGGACAGGGCTTTATGGCTACACCTTC | CASSLDRTGLYGYTF
TRBJ1-5 | - | TRBV19 | - | TGTGCCAGTACCCAGAGGACATCCTCTCAGCCCCAGCATTTT | CASTQRTSSQPQHF
TRBJ1-1 | - | TRBV4-3 | - | TGCGCCAGCAGCCAAGGGGGGGGCCCGAACACTGAAGCTTTCTTT | CASSQGGGPNTEAFF
TRBJ1-1 | - | TRBV2 | TRBD1 | TGTGCCAGCAGGCGAGGGGGCGGAAACACTGAAGCTTTCTTT | CASRRGGGNTEAFF
TRBJ1-1 | - | TRBV29-1 | - | TGCAGCGTTGAATACATCGGGAAACAATTGAACACTGAAGCTTTCTTT | CSVEYIGKQLNTEAFF
TRBJ2-1 | few | TRBV7-7 | TRBD2 | TGTGCCAGCAGCATTTCTAGCGGGGGGCCATACAATGAGCAGTTCTTC | CASSISSGGPYNEQFF
TRBJ2-2 | - | TRBV10-1 | TRBD1 | TGCGCCAGCAGTGACCCCGCCCGGACAGGTTCGTTAAACACCGGGGAGCTGTTTTTT | CASSDPARTGSLNTGELFF
TRBJ2-3 | - | TRBV18 | - | TGTGCCAGCTCATTACGGGACACCAGCACAGATACGCAGTATTTT | CASSLRDTSTDTQYF
TRBJ1-1 | - | TRBV7-6 | - | TGTGCCAGCAGCGAAACAGATTCATCGAACACTGAAGCTTTCTTT | CASSETDSSNTEAFF
TRBJ1-5 | few | TRBV19 | - | TGTGCCAGTAGTACTGGACTAGGAAGCAATCAGCCCCAGCATTTT | CASSTGLGSNQPQHF
TRBJ2-6 | few | TRBV5-6 | - | TGTGCCAGCAGCTTGGTGCGGTCCTCTGGGGCCAACGTCCTGACTTTC | CASSLVRSSGANVLTF
TRBJ2-7 | - | TRBV7-9 | - | TGTGCCAGCAGCTTAGCGGCAGGGGACGAGCAGTACTTC | CASSLAAGDEQYF
TRBJ1-1 | few | TRBV28 | - | TGTGCCAGCAGGCCCACCACTATGAACACTGAAGCTTTCTTT | CASRPTTMNTEAFF
TRBJ1-5 | - | TRBV4-1 | TRBD1 | TGCGCCAGCAGCCGACAGGGGGCTAATCAGCCCCAGCATTTT | CASSRQGANQPQHF
TRBJ2-7 | - | TRBV28 | TRBD1 | TGTGCCAGCAGTTTCCAGGACAGGGCTTACGAGCAGTACTTC | CASSFQDRAYEQYF
TRBJ1-4 | - | TRBV5-4 | - | TGTGCCAGCAGCTACCGGGATTCTAATGAAAAACTGTTTTTT | CASSYRDSNEKLFF
TRBJ2-5 | - | TRBV7-9 | TRBD2 | TGTGCCAGCGGTTTAGCGGGGGGTGGAGAGACCCAGTACTTC | CASGLAGGGETQYF
TRBJ1-2 | - | TRBV7-3 | TRBD1 | TGTGCCAGCAGCTTAAGGGGACAGGGGACTAACTATGGCTACACCTTC | CASSLRGQGTNYGYTF
TRBJ2-3 | - | TRBV28 | - | TGTGCCAGCAGTTTGGGGACAACTAGCACAGATACGCAGTATTTT | CASSLGTTSTDTQYF
TRBJ2-6 | - | TRBV9 | TRBD1 | TGTGCCAGCAGCGTAAGGGACAGGGATAGCTCTGGGGCCAACGTCCTGACTTTC | CASSVRDRDSSGANVLTF
TRBJ2-7 | - | TRBV28 | - | TGTGCCAGCAGTAACGGCGGAGGGTCTCCCTACGAGCAGTACTTC | CASSNGGGSPYEQYF
TRBJ2-7 | few | TRBV30 | TRBD1 | TGTGCCTGGAGTGGAGGCGGACAGGGGCCCTACGAGCAGTACTTC | CAWSGGGQGPYEQYF
TRBJ1-1 | - | TRBV5-4 | TRBD1 | TGTGCCAGCAGCTTGGTTTATGGACAGGGGGCTCGGACTGAAGCTTTCTTT | CASSLVYGQGARTEAFF
TRBJ1-6 | - | TRBV5-1 | - | TGCGCCAGCAGATTAGGGGTTAATTCACCCCTCCACTTT | CASRLGVNSPLHF
TRBJ1-4 | few | TRBV5-6 | - | TGTGCCAGCAGCTTGCAGGGTAGAACAACTAATGAAAAACTGTTTTTT | CASSLQGRTTNEKLFF
TRBJ2-1 | - | TRBV10-1 | - | TGCGCCAGCATGCAGACCTTAGGGAGGGGGAGGCCCTACAATGAGCAGTTCTTC | CASMQTLGRGRPYNEQFF
TRBJ2-5 | once | TRBV19 | TRBD1 | TGTGCCAGTAGTATAAGGACAGGGGGATGGGAGACCCAGTACTTC | CASSIRTGGWETQYF
TRBJ1-2 | - | TRBV19 | - | TGTGCCAGTAGTACTACCGGGATTTCCTCTAACTATGGCTACACCTTC | CASSTTGISSNYGYTF
TRBJ2-1 | - | TRBV4-1 | TRBD1 | TGCGCCAGCAGCCAAGACCGGGACAGGCAATACAATGAGCAGTTCTTC | CASSQDRDRQYNEQFF
TRBJ2-7 | - | TRBV27 | - | TGTGCCAGCAGTTCCCACTACGAGCAGTACTTC | CASSSHYEQYF
TRBJ1-4 | once | TRBV29-1 | - | TGCAGCGTTGAAAGCGGGAGCGAAAAACTGTTTTTT | CSVESGSEKLFF
TRBJ2-1 | - | TRBV27 | TRBD2 | TGTGCCAGCAGTTTAGCGGGGGATTACAATGAGCAGTTCTTC | CASSLAGDYNEQFF
TRBJ2-7 | - | TRBV6-6 | - | TGTGCCAGCGTGGAGGACGCTGCCGCCTACGAGCAGTACTTC | CASVEDAAAYEQYF
TRBJ2-3 | - | TRBV5-1 | TRBD2 | TGCGCCAGCAGCCCCACCCTAGGCGGGGGTGCAGATACGCAGTATTTT | CASSPTLGGGADTQYF
TRBJ2-7 | - | TRBV19 | - | TGTGCCAGTAGTATAGGCCGAGGCTACGAGCAGTACTTC | CASSIGRGYEQYF
TRBJ1-6 | - | TRBV2 | TRBD1 | TGTGCCAGCACGGGACAGGGAAAGCCACCCCTCCACTTT | CASTGQGKPPLHF
TRBJ1-2 | once | TRBV5-4 | TRBD1 | TGTGCCAGCAGCCCCTTTGACAGGGGAGAGGGCTACACCTTC | CASSPFDRGEGYTF
TRBJ2-2 | - | TRBV6-6 | - | TGTGCCACCCAAAACGTAGTGGTCGGGGAGCTGTTTTTT | CATQNVVVGELFF
TRBJ2-1 | - | TRBV30 | TRBD2 | TGTGCCTGGAGGGCGGGAGAACCCAATGAGCAGTTCTTC | CAWRAGEPNEQFF
TRBJ1-1 | - | TRBV9 | - | TGTGCCAGCAGCGTCAATTTGAACACTGAAGCTTTCTTT | CASSVNLNTEAFF
TRBJ1-5 | - | TRBV7-2 | - | TGTGCCAGCAGCTTAGGTCAGAATCAGCCCCAGCATTTT | CASSLGQNQPQHF
TRBJ1-1 | few | TRBV5-1 | TRBD1 | TGCGCCAGCAGACGGGGACAGGGGGACACTGAAGCTTTCTTT | CASRRGQGDTEAFF